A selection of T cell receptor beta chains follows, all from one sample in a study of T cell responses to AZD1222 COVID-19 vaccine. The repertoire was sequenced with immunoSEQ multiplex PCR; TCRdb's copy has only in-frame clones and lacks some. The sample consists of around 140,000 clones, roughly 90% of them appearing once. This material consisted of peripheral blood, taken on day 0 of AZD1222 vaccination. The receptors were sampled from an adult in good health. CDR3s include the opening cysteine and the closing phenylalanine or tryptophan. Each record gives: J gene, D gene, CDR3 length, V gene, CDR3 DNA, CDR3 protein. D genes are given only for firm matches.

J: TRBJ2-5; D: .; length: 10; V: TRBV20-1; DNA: TGCAGTGCGGGCTTTGGGACCCAGTACTTC; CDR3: CSAGFGTQYF
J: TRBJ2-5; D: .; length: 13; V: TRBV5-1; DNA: TGCGCCAGCAGCTTGGTAGGACTAGAGACCCAGTACTTC; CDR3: CASSLVGLETQYF
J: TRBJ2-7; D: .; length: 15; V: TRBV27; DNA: TGTGCCAGCAGTTTATCATCCCCTAGTAGCTACGAGCAGTACTTC; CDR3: CASSLSSPSSYEQYF
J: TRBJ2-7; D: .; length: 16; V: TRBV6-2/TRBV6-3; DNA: TGTGCCAGCAGTTACTCGAATCCGGGACTGATCTACGAGCAGTACTTC; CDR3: CASSYSNPGLIYEQYF
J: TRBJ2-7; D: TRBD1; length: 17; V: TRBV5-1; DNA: TGCGCCAGCAGCTTGGAAGGCCACAGGGGGTCCTCCTACGAGCAGTACTTC; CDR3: CASSLEGHRGSSYEQYF
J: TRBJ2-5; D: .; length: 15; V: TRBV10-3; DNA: TGTGCCATCAGTGAGACAGGCCAGCTGCAGGAGACCCAGTACTTC; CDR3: CAISETGQLQETQYF
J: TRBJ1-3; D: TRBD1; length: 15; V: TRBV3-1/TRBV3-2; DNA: TGTGCCAGCAGCCCGACAGGGTCGGAAGGAAACACCATATATTTT; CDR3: CASSPTGSEGNTIYF
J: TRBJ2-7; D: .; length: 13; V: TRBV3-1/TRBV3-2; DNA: TGTGCCAGCAGCGGCTTTGTGAGGTCCGAGCAGTACTTC; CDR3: CASSGFVRSEQYF
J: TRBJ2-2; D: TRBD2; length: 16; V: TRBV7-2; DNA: TGTGCCAGCAGTGACCGACTAGCGGGATATACCGGGGAGCTGTTTTTT; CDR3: CASSDRLAGYTGELFF
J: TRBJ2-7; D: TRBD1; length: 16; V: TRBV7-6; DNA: TGTGCCAGCAGCCCCGGGCGGCGGACAGGCTCCTACGAGCAGTACTTC; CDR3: CASSPGRRTGSYEQYF
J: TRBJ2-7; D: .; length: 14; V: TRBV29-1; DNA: TGCAGCGTGGCGGTAAATAGAGGCTCCTACGAGCAGTACTTC; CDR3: CSVAVNRGSYEQYF
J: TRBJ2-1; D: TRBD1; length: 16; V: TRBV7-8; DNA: TGTGCCAGCAGCTTAGCGGCAGGGGGCTCGTACAATGAGCAGTTCTTC; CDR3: CASSLAAGGSYNEQFF
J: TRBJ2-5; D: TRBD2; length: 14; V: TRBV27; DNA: TGTGCCAGCAGTTTAGGGGGGGTTGTGGAGACCCAGTACTTC; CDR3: CASSLGGVVETQYF
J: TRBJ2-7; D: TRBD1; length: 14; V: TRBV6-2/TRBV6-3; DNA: TGTGCCAGCAGTCGTCACAGGGGGATGGGAGAGCAGTACTTC; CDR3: CASSRHRGMGEQYF
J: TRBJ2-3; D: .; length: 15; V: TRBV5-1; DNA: TGCGCCAGCAGCTTGGCCTTCAAACCCACAGATACGCAGTATTTT; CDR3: CASSLAFKPTDTQYF
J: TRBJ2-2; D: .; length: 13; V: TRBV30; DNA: TGTGCCTGGAGAGGTCGGAGGGCCGGGGAGCTGTTTTTT; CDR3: CAWRGRRAGELFF
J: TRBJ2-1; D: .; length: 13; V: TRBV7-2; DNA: TGTGCCAGCGGTACAGGTGACTACAATGAGCAGTTCTTC; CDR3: CASGTGDYNEQFF